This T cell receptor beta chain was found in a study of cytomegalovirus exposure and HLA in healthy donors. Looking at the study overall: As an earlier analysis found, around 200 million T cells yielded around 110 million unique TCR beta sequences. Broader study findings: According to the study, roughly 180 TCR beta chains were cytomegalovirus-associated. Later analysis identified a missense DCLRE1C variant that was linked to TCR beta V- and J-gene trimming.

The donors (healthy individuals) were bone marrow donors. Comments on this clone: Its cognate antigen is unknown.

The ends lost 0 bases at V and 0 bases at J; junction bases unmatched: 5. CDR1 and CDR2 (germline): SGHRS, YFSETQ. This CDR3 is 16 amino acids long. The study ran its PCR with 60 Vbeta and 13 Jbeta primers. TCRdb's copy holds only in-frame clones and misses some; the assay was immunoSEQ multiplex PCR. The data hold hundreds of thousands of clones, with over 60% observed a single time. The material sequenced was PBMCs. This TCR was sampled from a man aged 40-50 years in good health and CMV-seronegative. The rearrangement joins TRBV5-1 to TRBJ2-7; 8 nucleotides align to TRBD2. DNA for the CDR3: TGCGCCAGCAGCTTGGCCGGTCTAGCGGGCTCCTACGAGCAGTACTTC. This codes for CASSLAGLAGSYEQYF.